This paragraph reports one TCR beta chain. The clone's antigen remains unknown. It has no much larger one-base neighbor in the sample; base qualities were not kept. Receptor libraries were prepared by the immunoSEQ multiplex PCR assay. For the multiplex PCR, a mixture combining 60 forward primers for TCR Vbeta segments and 13 reverse primers for TCR Jbeta segments was used. The CDR3 region of rearranged TCR beta genes was amplified from genomic DNA with a multiplex PCR assay. Amplified TCR beta libraries were sequenced as 87-base-pair reads on the Illumina HiSeq System. In the original analysis: A later analysis counted approximately 84 million unique TCR beta chains across the 700 or so repertoires, and roughly 9.9 million of these chains were shared by at least two donors. Raw reads were error-corrected and collapsed into unique sequences by a nearest-neighbor algorithm in which closely related sequences were merged to remove PCR and sequencing errors. CDR3 sequences were aligned to IMGT reference sequences to assign V, D and J gene segments. Each retained sequence needed at least a six-nucleotide match to both a V gene segment and a J gene segment. A rearrangement counted as productive if the CDR3 had no stop codons and remained in frame with V and J, and every other rearrangement counted as non-productive. CDR3 was defined by IMGT convention, running from the second conserved V-encoded cysteine to the conserved J-encoded phenylalanine. Sequences without an unambiguous match to a single V gene segment were excluded from the earlier analysis of about 630 of the donors. In an earlier analysis of several hundred of the donors, V segments were called functional above 56.7% productive rearrangements and were called segregating when the between-donor standard deviation exceeded 5%. A statistical classification framework was built to diagnose cytomegalovirus status from the catalog of TCR beta chain sequences. A later analysis assigned V and J genes by comparing TCR nucleotide sequences with IMGT/GENE-DB human TR gene sequences. In a later analysis, CDR3 sequences and most-parsimonious VDJ recombination scenarios were assigned using the TCRdist pipeline. In a later analysis, every TCR beta chain was defined by the combination of its CDR3 amino acid sequence and its V-gene family, and reads without a unique V-gene family were dropped. In a later analysis, 450 to 600 highly shared, low-generation-probability nucleotide sequences were removed to address suspected cross-contamination and a sequencing artifact. For each public chain, a later analysis derived a clonal expansion index from normalized ranks of inferred template counts within each repertoire. In a later analysis, generation probabilities were computed using a VDJ recombination model fitted to out-of-frame rearrangements, and the results were checked against IGoR. Hypergeometric tests were used in a later analysis to score TCR-TCR, TCR-HLA and TCR-CMV co-occurrence, with a repertoire-size bias correction applied to the TCR pairs. False discovery rates were estimated in a later analysis by permuting HLA or CMV assignments 20 times. In a later analysis, co-occurring TCRs were grouped using DBSCAN, and TCRdist sequence similarity was added for clustering within HLA-allele-positive subsets. Repertoires with fewer than 30,000 or more than 120,000 public chains, plus five repertoires with anomalous nucleotide sharing, were excluded from co-occurrence clustering. TCRdb holds this immuneACCESS table with in-frame rearrangements only. Some clones are missing; in checked studies, unresolved V genes explain under half, and the rest has no known cause. For V, J and clone size, that table is used; D and trimming come from the DNA. This sample gives approximately 93,000 clones in total; about 79% of them show up just once. Jointly, the top ten make up under 4% of the sample.

This sample was taken from a study of cytomegalovirus exposure and HLA in healthy donors (dated by TCRdb to the late 2010s). About the full investigation: An earlier analysis of approximately 600 of the donors reported roughly 300 Gb of sequence data and around 110 million unique TCR beta sequences from about 179 million T cells. The study profiled the T cell repertoires of 666 subjects by immunosequencing and related them to cytomegalovirus serostatus. An earlier analysis of around 640 of the donors used high-throughput TCR beta sequencing to judge whether each TCR beta V gene segment behaved as functional or pseudogenic. Among 300 to 500 genotyped donors of the cohort, an average of roughly 230,000 unique TCR beta nucleotide sequences was sequenced per donor, of which approximately 18% were non-productive. In the later analysis, no new phenotypic data were used to find candidate immune exposures; instead, reliance was placed on TCR beta sequences and their occurrence across donors. The study aimed to test whether cataloging public T cell receptors could reveal signatures of past pathogen exposure. An early release covering just under 650 HLA-typed donors comprised approximately 300 gigabases of sequencing data and some 79 million unique TCR sequences. Because of strong linkage in the cohort, roughly five DR-DQ haplotypes were treated as single units for association and clustering. Both class I and class II loci were covered by HLA typing, at four-digit resolution. Along with the approximately 620-subject first cohort, a separate validation cohort of over a hundred different subjects was used. To study patterns of TCR occurrence, a later analysis re-analyzed previously published TCR beta repertoires from 600 to 750 donors and added high-resolution HLA genotyping. Donor age, sex, ethnicity and CMV serostatus were collected together with the repertoire data. The study combined high-throughput TCR immunosequencing, statistical association of individual TCRs with disease status, and machine learning to predict cytomegalovirus infection status. The number of typed donors differed by locus: about 620-640 for A, B, C, DRB1 and DQB1; approximately 530 for DQA1; 606 for DPA1; and about 470 for DPB1. A later genetic analysis used genome-wide SNP genotypes for about 60% of the roughly 700 donors, treating that subset as a discovery cohort. Every discovery cohort repertoire had been produced on one sequencing platform. Of the approximately 400 genotyped donors, more than 75% were placed in the genetic ancestry cluster associated with self-reported Caucasian donors.

Results and caveats for the whole study, not just this receptor: The cohort was sequenced for TCR beta chains only, and without alpha or paired-chain data the features that could be detected were limited. Correlated functional status among segregating V segments might be attributable to linkage disequilibrium, but an unknown experimental factor could not be ruled out. HLA typing was unavailable for some donors at each locus, so association tests used only the typed subset. In a later analysis, HLA-associated TCR beta chains were found to be more clonally expanded and to have lower generation probabilities than equally common non-associated chains. Strong co-occurrence of HLA alleles, especially DR and DQ, made assigning TCR associations to individual alleles difficult. A later analysis found that TCR association rates varied across HLA loci, with DRB1 alleles showing the most associated TCRs and HLA-C alleles the fewest. The study listed approximately 160 TCR beta chains as associated with cytomegalovirus. CMV serostatus was the only immune exposure information available for the cohort. Because counts were too low, fewer than 20 rarely observed V segments, including chromosome 9 orphons, were excluded from the earlier analysis of several hundred of the donors. Most CMV-associated TCR beta chains appeared to be HLA-restricted in a later analysis, and the HLA associations seemed to be driven largely by CMV exposure. At a false discovery rate of 0.05, a later analysis linked around 15,000 TCR beta sequences to specific HLA alleles. A further reported finding was that TCR beta sequences accurately predicted the HLA-A and HLA-B alleles for most subjects in the first cohort. The classifier was reported to diagnose cytomegalovirus status with high specificity and sensitivity in both the original cohort and the validation cohort. Compared with the approximately 670-donor mean, donors in an Asian-associated ancestry cluster had fewer N-insertions in productive TCRs, according to a later genetic analysis. Some IMGT-functional V segments, including TRBV6-2 and TRBV6-3, could not be told apart with the 87-base-pair reads, so those segments were excluded. In an earlier analysis of about 600 of the donors, most TCR beta V segments appeared in productive rearrangements about 87% or about 30% of the time, broadly matching IMGT annotations. The authors suggested that the approach could potentially be extended to other disease states and immunological phenotypes. Roughly uniform sequencing depth across donors was assumed in presence/absence analyses, although this assumption may not hold. An association between a missense DCLRE1C variant and V-gene and J-gene trimming of TCR beta chains was found in a later genetic analysis and replicated in an independent cohort. A cluster of highly shared sequence variants was judged likely to represent a technical artifact of the sequencing pipeline. A few of the identified cytomegalovirus-associated TCR beta chains were confirmed in vitro to be specific for cytomegalovirus antigens. While some public TCRs were present in many individuals, most TCR sequences turned up only very rarely across donors. According to a later analysis, parvovirus B19, influenza, CMV and Epstein-Barr virus appeared linked to several top co-occurrence clusters.

The cohort consisted of 650 to 850 healthy bone marrow donors. Cohort members were all nominally healthy when sampled, although unrecorded immune exposures were likely present. The donor was CMV seronegative and belonged to the group of over 300 seronegative cohort members. A peripheral blood sample was provided by each donor, and peripheral blood mononuclear cells were used for TCR beta sequencing. Genomic DNA was extracted from the blood cell samples with the Qiagen DNeasy Blood Extraction Kit. Ends trimmed: V by 6 bases, J by 4 bases; bases unmatched to a gene: 6. The germline V gene yields SQVTM for CDR1 and ANQGSEA for CDR2. CDR3 length: 14 amino acids, cysteine to phenylalanine. This entry keeps only the CDR3 DNA: 42 bases, framed from base 1.

Sequenced input: PBMCs. This TCR derives from a man in his fifties or sixties in good health and CMV-seronegative. The chain employs TRBV29-1 and TRBJ2-6; 7 bases in the middle match TRBD2. The DNA sequence reads TGCAGCGTGACGGGGGGTGCAGGGGCCAACGTCCTGACTTTC. Its protein is CSVTGGAGANVLTF.